The entry below describes one T cell receptor beta chain. As yet, its antigen is unknown. This entry comes from a study of cytomegalovirus exposure and HLA in healthy donors. Study-level information: The 110 or so validation repertoires used a platform that matched the one used for the approximately 610 first-cohort repertoires, as a later analysis reported.

Between the trimmed V and J ends, which lost 3 bases and 4 bases, there was a span of 7 bases. CDR3 length equals 13 residues. Germline-derived CDR1 and CDR2 are MNHEY and SMNVEV (reference sequence). Study-level results: The study recorded some 160 TCR beta chains that were cytomegalovirus-associated.

It was the approximately 110-subject validation cohort, separate from the roughly 700-subject first cohort, to which the donors belonged. Generated by immunoSEQ multiplex PCR, the TCRdb table keeps only in-frame clones and is missing some. The sample yields 120,000 or so clones, 88% seen once. Sequencing used PBMCs. The sequence came from a man in his thirties or forties in good health and CMV-seronegative. This chain connects TRBV27 to TRBJ1-3; D ambiguous. This CDR3 reads CASSLIRGNTIYF. Here the CDR3 DNA reads TGTGCCAGCAGTTTGATCAGGGGAAACACCATATATTTT.